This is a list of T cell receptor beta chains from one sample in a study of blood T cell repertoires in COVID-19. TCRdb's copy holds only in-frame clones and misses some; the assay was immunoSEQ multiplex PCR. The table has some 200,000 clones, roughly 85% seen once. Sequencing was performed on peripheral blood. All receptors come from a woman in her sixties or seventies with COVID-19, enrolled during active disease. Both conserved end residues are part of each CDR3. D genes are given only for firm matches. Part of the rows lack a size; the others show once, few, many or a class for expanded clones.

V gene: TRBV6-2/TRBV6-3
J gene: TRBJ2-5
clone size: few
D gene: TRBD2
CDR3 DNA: TGTGCCAGCAGTTACTCTAGCGGGGGAACGAGGCGGCAAGAGACCCAGTACTTC
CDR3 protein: CASSYSSGGTRRQETQYF

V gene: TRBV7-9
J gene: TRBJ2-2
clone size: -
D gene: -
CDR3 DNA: TGTGCCAGCAGCTTGGAGACCGGGGAGCTGTTTTTT
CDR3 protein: CASSLETGELFF

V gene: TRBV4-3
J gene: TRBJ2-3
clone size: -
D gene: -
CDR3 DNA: TGCGCCAGCAGCCATGGGGGAAGGGGGACAGATACGCAGTATTTT
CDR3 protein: CASSHGGRGTDTQYF

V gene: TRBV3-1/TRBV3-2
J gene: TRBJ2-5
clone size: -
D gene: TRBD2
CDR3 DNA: TGTGCCAGCAGCACAGGTGGCGGGAGAGGCGAGACCCAGTACTTC
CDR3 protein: CASSTGGGRGETQYF

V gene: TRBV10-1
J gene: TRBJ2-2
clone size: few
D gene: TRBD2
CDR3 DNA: TGCGCCAGCAGTGAGTCGAGGAGCGGGGGCCCCAACACCGGGGAGCTGTTTTTT
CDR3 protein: CASSESRSGGPNTGELFF

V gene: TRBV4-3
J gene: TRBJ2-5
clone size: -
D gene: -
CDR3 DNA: TGCGCCAGCAGCCAAGATGCGGGGGCGGGAGAGACCCAGTACTTC
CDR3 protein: CASSQDAGAGETQYF

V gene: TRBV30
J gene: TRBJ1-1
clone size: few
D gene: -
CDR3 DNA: TGTGACCCCCCTGAGGGTACCTCTGAAGCTTTCTTT
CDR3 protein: CDPPEGTSEAFF

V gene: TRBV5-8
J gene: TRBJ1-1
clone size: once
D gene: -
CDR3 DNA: TGTGCCACCAAAACAGGGCTTTGGGCTTTCTTT
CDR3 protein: CATKTGLWAFF

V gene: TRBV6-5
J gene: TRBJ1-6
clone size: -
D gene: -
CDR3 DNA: TGTGCCAGCAGTCCCGCGGGGGGGAATTCACCCCTCCACTTT
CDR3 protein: CASSPAGGNSPLHF

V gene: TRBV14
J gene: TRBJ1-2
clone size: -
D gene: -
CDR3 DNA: TGTGCCAGCAGCCCAGGCATATACTATGGCTACACCTTC
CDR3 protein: CASSPGIYYGYTF

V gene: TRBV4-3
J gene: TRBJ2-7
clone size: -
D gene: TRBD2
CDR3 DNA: TGCGCCAGCAGCCAAGAAGCTAGCGGGAGTATCGGGGAGCAGTACTTC
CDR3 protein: CASSQEASGSIGEQYF